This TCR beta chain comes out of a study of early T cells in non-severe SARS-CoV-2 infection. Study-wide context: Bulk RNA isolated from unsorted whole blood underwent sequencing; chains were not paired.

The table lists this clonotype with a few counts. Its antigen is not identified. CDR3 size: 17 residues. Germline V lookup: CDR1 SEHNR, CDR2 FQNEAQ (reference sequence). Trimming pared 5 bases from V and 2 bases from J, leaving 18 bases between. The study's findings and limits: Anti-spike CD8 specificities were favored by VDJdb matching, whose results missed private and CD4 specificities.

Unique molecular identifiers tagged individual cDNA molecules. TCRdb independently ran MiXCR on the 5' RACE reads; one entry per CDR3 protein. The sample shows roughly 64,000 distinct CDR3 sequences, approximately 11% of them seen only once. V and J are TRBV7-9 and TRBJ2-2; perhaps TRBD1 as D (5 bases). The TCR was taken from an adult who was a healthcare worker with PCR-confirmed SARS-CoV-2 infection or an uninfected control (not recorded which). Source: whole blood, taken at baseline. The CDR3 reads CASSPLLGADNTGELFF. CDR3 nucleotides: TGTGCCAGCAGCCCACTGCTAGGGGCGGACAACACCGGGGAGCTGTTTTTT.